A single count supports the clone carrying this T cell receptor beta chain. Trimming removed 6 bases from V and 0 bases from J, with 6 bases in between. Germline-derived CDR1 and CDR2 are ENHRY and SYGVKD. This CDR3 has 13 residues. All patients picked for sequencing had shown, by flow cytometry, an expansion of CD8+CD57+ cells. Every one of the patients had aplastic anemia (severe, acquired). This sample was taken from a study of CD8+CD57+ T cells in acquired aplastic anemia. At the level of the study: Quantities of DNA derived from sorted CD4+ and CD8+ cells averaged around 3 ug.

For CDR3 and TCR beta VDJ profiling, genomic DNA was the template used. TCRdb ran MiXCR on the reads and lists one entry per CDR3 protein. This table has about 200,000 distinct CDR3 sequences, about 62% appearing once. Material: sorted CD4+, CD8+, or CD8+CD57+ T cells (not recorded which) from PBMCs. The sequence came from a human donor with aplastic anemia. The genes are TRBV10-3 and TRBJ1-3; D gene unclear. The CDR3 sequence: CAISTNSGNTIYF. The CDR3 DNA reads TGTGCCATCAGCACTAACTCTGGAAACACCATATATTTT.